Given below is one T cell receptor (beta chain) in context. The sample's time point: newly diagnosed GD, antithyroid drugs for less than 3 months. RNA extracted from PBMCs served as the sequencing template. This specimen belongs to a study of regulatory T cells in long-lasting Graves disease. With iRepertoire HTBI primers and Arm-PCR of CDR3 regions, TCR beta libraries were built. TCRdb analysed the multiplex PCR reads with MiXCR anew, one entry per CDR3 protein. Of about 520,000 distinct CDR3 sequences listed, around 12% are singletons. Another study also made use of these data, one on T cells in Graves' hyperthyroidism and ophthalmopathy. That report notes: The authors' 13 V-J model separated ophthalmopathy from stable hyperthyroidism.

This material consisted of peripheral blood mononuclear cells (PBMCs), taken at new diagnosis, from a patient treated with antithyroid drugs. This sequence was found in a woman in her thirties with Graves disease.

The CDR3 DNA is TGTGCCAGCAGTTGGACCCCCGGGGTAACTGAAGCTTTCTTT. Protein: CASSWTPGVTEAFF. The chain recombines TRBV12-3 or TRBV12-4 with TRBJ1-1; D remains unclear. CDR3 length: 14 residues. V lost 4 bases and J 5 bases, leaving 14 bases between the germline ends.